This TCR beta chain was sequenced for a study of shared clonotypes between healthy human individuals. Study details: Researchers drew samples from a couple of women and a few men aged 18 to 49. Study-wide findings and caveats: Memory subsets had estimated richness that was generally smaller than that of naive subsets.

This was a deep-level run. Profiled with immunoSEQ multiplex PCR; TCRdb holds only in-frame clones, not every one. Of 2 million to 2.5 million clones listed, under 97% are singletons. It was into CD45RA+ naive and CD45RA-negative memory subsets that the CD4+ cells were split. About this clone: Its target is unknown.

Material for sequencing was naive CD4+ T cells sorted from blood. Subset reported: CD45RA+ positively selected. The receptor was isolated from a man between 18 and 35 years old in good health.

The CDR3: CASSVASGTLGEQYF. The CDR3 coding sequence is TGTGCCAGCAGTGTCGCTAGCGGGACCTTAGGGGAGCAGTACTTC. The rearrangement joins TRBV6-1 to TRBJ2-7; 9 bases are a match to TRBD2. This CDR3 contains 15 residues. The V gene's germline CDR1 is MNHNS and CDR2 SASEGT. The junction had 11 bases not matched to a gene; V was cut back by 4 bases and J by 7 bases.